The 27 T cell receptor beta chains in this list originate from one sample, sequenced in a study of graft-versus-host responses after intestinal transplantation. The protocol was immunoSEQ multiplex PCR, while the TCRdb copy is restricted to in-frame clones and leaves out a portion. The sample lists some 100,000 clones, around 90% occurring once. For these receptors, no antigen is known. The sequencing used unstimulated CD8+ T cells sorted from spleen or lymph node cells, collected before transplant. Receptors were obtained from a human donor who was the organ donor for an intestinal transplant.

CDR3 residues: CASSEPTGGVYGYTF. The DNA of the CDR3 is TGTGCCAGCAGTGAGCCGACAGGGGGCGTATATGGCTACACCTTC. This sequence joins TRBV6-1 and TRBJ1-2; 10 bases fit TRBD1. Germline values: CDR1 MNHNS, CDR2 SASEGT. The CDR3 has 15 residues. V trimming: 3 bases; J trimming: 5 bases; junction bases outside the gene matches: 6.

The chain joins TRBV9 to TRBJ2-4; 8 nucleotides align to TRBD1. J gave up 1 base and V 4 bases, and 16 bases lay outside the gene matches. The CDR3 consists of 19 residues. Germline values: CDR1 SGDLS, CDR2 YYNGEE. CDR3 sequence reads: CASSSERHRGEVAKNIQYF. The CDR3 nucleotides are TGTGCCAGCAGCTCCGAAAGACACAGGGGGGAGGTGGCCAAAAACATTCAGTACTTC.

This chain links TRBV6-5 with TRBJ1-2; 8 bases align to TRBD1. The V gene end was trimmed by 6 bases and the J gene end by 3 bases; junction bases not matched to a gene: 6. The CDR3 totals 14 residues. The V gene's germline CDR1 is MNHEY and CDR2 SVGAGI. CDR3 sequence: CASSWTGTHYGYTF. The CDR3 DNA reads as TGTGCCAGCAGCTGGACAGGGACGCACTATGGCTACACCTTC.

The chain is built from TRBV14 and TRBJ2-2; D is undetermined. Germline V gene data show CDR1 as SGHDN and CDR2 as FVKESK. The germline V and J ends were trimmed by 6 bases and 5 bases, with 10 bases remaining between them. This CDR3 contains 13 residues. The CDR3 region is CASRHTTTGELFF. DNA of the CDR3: TGTGCCAGCAGACACACCACAACCGGGGAGCTGTTTTTT.

The J gene is TRBJ1-2, the V gene TRBV5-1; D gene uncertain. Trimming left V 4 bases short and J 1 base short, with 5 bases between. This CDR3 has 12 amino acids. Germline V gene lookup returns CDR1 SGHRS and CDR2 YFSETQ. CDR3 sequence reads: CASSPLNYGYTF. The CDR3 DNA is TGCGCCAGCAGCCCCCTTAACTATGGCTACACCTTC.

The rearrangement uses TRBV4-1 and TRBJ2-7; 11 bases are a match to TRBD2. V lost 3 bases and J lost 6; bases outside the gene matches: 7. Germline CDR1 reads MGHRA; CDR2 reads YSYEKL. The CDR3 runs to 15 residues. The CDR3 sequence is CASSHEIAGGREQYF. The CDR3 DNA sequence: TGCGCCAGCAGCCATGAGATAGCGGGGGGGCGCGAGCAGTACTTC.

The chain employs TRBV7-3 and TRBJ2-1; 9 positions match TRBD1. The CDR3 extends over 19 amino acids. V shed 5 bases and J 1 base; nucleotides not matched to a gene: 15. Germline V gives CDR1 SGHTA, CDR2 FQGTGA. DNA of the CDR3: TGTGCCAGCAGCCCATTCCCGGGACAGGGTCGTGCGTCCTACAATGAGCAGTTCTTC. Amino acid sequence: CASSPFPGQGRASYNEQFF.

The rearrangement joins TRBV2 to TRBJ1-3; 7 bases are a match to TRBD1. Per germline, CDR1 SNHLY and CDR2 FYNNEI. Trimming took 6 bases from V and 5 from J; bases not matched to a gene: 4. The CDR3 sequence is 13 residues long. The CDR3 sequence is CASRGTERNTIYF. For the CDR3, the DNA is TGTGCCAGCAGGGGGACAGAACGAAACACCATATATTTT.

V and J are TRBV5-5 and TRBJ2-2, with D unresolved. The CDR3 extends over 13 amino acids. Per germline, CDR1 SGHKS and CDR2 YYEKEE (reference sequence). Trimming cost V 4 bases and J 6 bases, with 10 bases left between them. CDR3 loop: CASSIISAGELFF. The CDR3 coding sequence is TGTGCCAGCAGCATCATTTCGGCCGGGGAGCTGTTTTTT.

V is TRBV5-5 and J is TRBJ2-7, with 9 bases lining up with TRBD2. The CDR3 has 15 amino acids. Germline CDR1 SGHKS, CDR2 YYEKEE (reference sequence). V shed 1 base, J shed 2 bases, and the junction held 4 bases outside the gene matches. The DNA for the CDR3 is TGTGCCAGCAGCTTGTTCCTAGCGGGGACCTACGAGCAGTACTTC. Protein product: CASSLFLAGTYEQYF.

CDR3 protein: CASSLFRTTAYNEQFF. The CDR3 DNA sequence: TGTGCCAGCAGCTTATTTCGGACTACTGCCTACAATGAGCAGTTCTTC. The V and J genes are TRBV11-2 and TRBJ2-1; D might be TRBD2 (6 bases). Looked up from germline, CDR1 is SGHAT and CDR2 is FQNNGV. V was cut by 2 bases and J by 2 bases, with 13 bases left in between. The CDR3 sequence is 16 residues long.

The chain uses TRBV28 and TRBJ1-1, with D perhaps TRBD1 (5 bases). Germline V gene sequence: CDR1 MDHEN, CDR2 SYDVKM. V was trimmed by 3 bases and J by 0 bases, leaving 23 bases between them. The CDR3 sequence is 19 residues long. CDR3 region: CASSLSLGGELSMNTEAFF. The CDR3 DNA is TGTGCCAGCAGTTTGTCTTTAGGAGGGGAATTGTCCATGAACACTGAAGCTTTCTTT. The whole variable domain, filled in from reference TRBV28 and TRBJ1-1, reads DVKVTQSSRYLVKRTGEKVFLECVQDMDHENMFWYRQDPGLGLRLIYFSYDVKMKEKGDIPEGYSVSREKKERFSLILESASTNQTSMYLCASSLSLGGELSMNTEAFFGQGTRLTVV.

The chain carries TRBV23-1 and TRBJ2-1, with D unresolved. TRBV23-1 belongs to the ORF category, with a function that is uncertain. V was trimmed by 4 bases and J by 4 bases, leaving 8 bases between them. This CDR3 region has 13 residues. CDR3 sequence reads: CASSLSLYNEQFF. The CDR3, as DNA: TGCGCCAGCAGTCTCTCCTTATACAATGAGCAGTTCTTC.

The chain employs TRBV7-9 and TRBJ2-1; D is uncertain. Deletions cut 1 base from V and 6 bases from J, with 7 bases between. This CDR3 comprises 13 residues. The germline V gene encodes CDR1 SEHNR and CDR2 FQNEAQ (reference sequence). The CDR3 sequence is CASSLELSNEQFF. Here the CDR3 DNA reads TGTGCCAGCAGCTTAGAACTTTCCAATGAGCAGTTCTTC.

This chain links TRBV27 with TRBJ2-7, with 10 bases aligning to TRBD2. V was pared by 3 bases and J by 4 bases, with 15 bases of the junction left unmatched. The CDR3 extends over 18 amino acids. Germline V CDR1 and CDR2: MNHEY, SMNVEV (reference sequence). In nucleotides, the CDR3 is TGTGCCAGCAGTTTGGGGATTGGGCTAGCGGGAGCCACATACGAGCAGTACTTC. Its protein is CASSLGIGLAGATYEQYF.

In its sample, this clone was seen once. The gene calls are TRBV2 and TRBJ2-7, with a tentative D call TRBD2 (6 bases). This CDR3 has 14 amino acids. From germline, CDR1 is SNHLY and CDR2 FYNNEI. Trimming shortened V by 4 bases and J by 3 bases, and 13 bases separated the two germline ends. The CDR3 DNA reads TGTGCCAGCAGTGCTCCGACTAGGTTCTACGAGCAGTACTTC. It specifies CASSAPTRFYEQYF.

This sequence joins TRBV5-1 and TRBJ1-1, with D possibly matching TRBD1 (5 bases). Germline loops: CDR1 SGHRS, CDR2 YFSETQ. Between the trimmed V and J ends, which lost 0 bases and 1 base, there was a span of 10 bases. The CDR3 has 15 amino acids. The DNA for the CDR3 is TGCGCCAGCAGCTTGGCCGGGGGACCGAACACTGAAGCTTTCTTT. This encodes CASSLAGGPNTEAFF.

On this clone: Other DNA variants within this sample encode the same CDR3. The CDR3, as DNA: TGTGCCAGCAGTTTAATCCCGGGAGTGGACAATGAGCAGTTCTTC. It specifies CASSLIPGVDNEQFF. The chain employs TRBV28 and TRBJ2-1, with D possibly being TRBD2 (6 bases). CDR1 and CDR2 (germline): MDHEN, SYDVKM. The CDR3 consists of 15 residues. V was clipped by 2 bases and J by 5 bases, with 13 bases between them.

The gene calls are TRBV7-9 and TRBJ2-2; D remains ambiguous. In germline, CDR1 is SEHNR, CDR2 FQNEAQ (reference sequence). The CDR3 has 12 amino acids. Trimming cost V 5 bases and J 5 bases, with 6 bases left between them. The DNA for the CDR3 is TGTGCCAGCAGCCTATGGACCGGGGAGCTGTTTTTT. It translates to CASSLWTGELFF. Full variable domain (rest looked up from reference TRBV7-9 and TRBJ2-2): DTGVSQNPRHKITKRGQNVTFRCDPISEHNRLYWYRQTLGQGPEFLTYFQNEAQLEKSRLLSDRFSAERPKGSFSTLEIQRTEQGDSAMYLCASSLWTGELFFGEGSRLTVL.

In regard to this clone: Other DNA sequences in this sample translate to the same CDR3. The rearrangement links TRBV9 to TRBJ1-5; 7 bases agree with TRBD1. Germline V gives CDR1 SGDLS, CDR2 YYNGEE. V lost 0 bases, J lost 6 bases, and 0 bases stayed unmatched. This CDR3 comprises 13 residues. CDR3 in amino acids: CASSVGTGQPQHF. As DNA, the CDR3 is TGTGCCAGCAGCGTAGGGACAGGTCAGCCCCAGCATTTT.

This rearrangement joins TRBV7-8 to TRBJ2-1, with TRBD1 matching over 7 bases. V lost 1 base to trimming and J lost 9 bases; unmatched junction nucleotides: 0. CDR1 SGHVS and CDR2 FQNEAQ come from the germline V gene. The CDR3 sequence is 12 residues long. The CDR3 sequence is CASSLGDSEQFF. CDR3 in DNA: TGTGCCAGCAGCTTAGGGGACAGTGAGCAGTTCTTC. The whole variable domain, remainder taken from reference TRBV7-8 and TRBJ2-1, is GAGVSQSPRYKVAKRGQDVALRCDPISGHVSLFWYQQALGQGPEFLTYFQNEAQLDKSGLPSDRFFAERPEGSVSTLKIQRTQQEDSAVYLCASSLGDSEQFFGPGTRLTVL.

The chain joins TRBV28 to TRBJ1-6; 8 nucleotides line up with TRBD1. CDR1 and CDR2 (germline): MDHEN, SYDVKM. This CDR3 spans 15 amino acids. V lost 6 bases, J lost 4 bases, and 5 bases stayed unmatched. The CDR3 region is CASSLRGPYNSPLHF. Here the CDR3 DNA reads TGTGCCAGCAGCCTCAGGGGGCCATATAATTCACCCCTCCACTTT.

J is TRBJ1-2 and V is TRBV6-5, with TRBD1 matching 7 bases. Germline lookup yields CDR1 MNHEY and CDR2 SVGAGI. CDR3 length: 13 amino acids. Trimming took 2 bases from V and 8 from J; bases not matched to a gene: 5. The CDR3: CASSYDRVGGYTF. CDR3 nucleotides: TGTGCCAGCAGTTACGACAGGGTGGGAGGCTACACCTTC.

V gene TRBV9 combines with J gene TRBJ1-2; 8 bases map to TRBD1. The V segment lost 4 bases and the J segment 0 bases; nucleotides outside the gene matches: 14. CDR1 and CDR2 (germline): SGDLS, YYNGEE. CDR3 length: 18 amino acids. In nucleotides, the CDR3 is TGTGCCAGCAGCACCTGGCGGACAGGGACGTCGGCTAACTATGGCTACACCTTC. Encoded protein: CASSTWRTGTSANYGYTF.

The CDR3 protein is CASSSWTFEETQYF. CDR3 bases: TGTGCCAGCAGCTCCTGGACTTTCGAAGAGACCCAGTACTTC. The V and J genes are TRBV5-5 and TRBJ2-5, with D perhaps TRBD2 (5 bases). V was shortened by 3 bases and J by 3 bases, with 12 bases between the two germline ends. This CDR3 is built from 14 residues. CDR1 is SGHKS, CDR2 YYEKEE, per germline (reference sequence). Full variable domain (remainder filled in from reference TRBV5-5 and TRBJ2-5): DAGVTQSPTHLIKTRGQQVTLRCSPISGHKSVSWYQQVLGQGPQFIFQYYEKEERGRGNFPDRFSARQFPNYSSELNVNALLLGDSALYLCASSSWTFEETQYFGPGTRLLVL.

This chain uses TRBV15 with TRBJ2-1, with unresolved D. The V gene lost 0 bases and the J gene lost 0 bases, with 6 bases spanning the gap. The CDR3 contains 15 residues. Germline CDR1 LNHNV, CDR2 YYDKDF (reference sequence). The CDR3 DNA reads as TGTGCCACCAGCAGAGATAGAAGCTCCTACAATGAGCAGTTCTTC. Its protein product is CATSRDRSSYNEQFF.

This chain links TRBV10-1 with TRBJ2-7, with D possibly TRBD2 on 5 matching bases. With 4 bases removed from V and 1 base from J, the gap between germline ends came to 14 bases. The germline gives CDR1 WNHNN, CDR2 SYGVQD (reference sequence). This CDR3 region has 15 residues. CDR3 in DNA: TGCGCCAGCAGTGGAGGGTTAGCTGGATCCTACGAGCAGTACTTC. Its translation: CASSGGLAGSYEQYF.